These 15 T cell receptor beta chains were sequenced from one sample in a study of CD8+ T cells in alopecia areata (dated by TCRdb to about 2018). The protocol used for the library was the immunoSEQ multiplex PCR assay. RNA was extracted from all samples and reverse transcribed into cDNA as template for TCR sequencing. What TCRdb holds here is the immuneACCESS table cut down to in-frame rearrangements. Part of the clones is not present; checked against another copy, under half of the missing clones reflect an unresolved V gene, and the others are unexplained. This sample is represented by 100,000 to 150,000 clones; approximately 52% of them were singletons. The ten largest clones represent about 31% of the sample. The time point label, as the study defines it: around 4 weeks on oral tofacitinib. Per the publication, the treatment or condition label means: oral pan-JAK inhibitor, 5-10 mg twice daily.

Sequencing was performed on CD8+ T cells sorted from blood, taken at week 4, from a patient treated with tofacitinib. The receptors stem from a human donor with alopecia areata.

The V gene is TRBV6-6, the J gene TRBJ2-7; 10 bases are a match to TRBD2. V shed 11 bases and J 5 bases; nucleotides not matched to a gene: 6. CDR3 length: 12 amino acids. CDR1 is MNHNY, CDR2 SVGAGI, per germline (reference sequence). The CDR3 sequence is CAFGTSANEQYF. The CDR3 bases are TGTGCCTTTGGGACTAGCGCAAACGAGCAGTACTTC.

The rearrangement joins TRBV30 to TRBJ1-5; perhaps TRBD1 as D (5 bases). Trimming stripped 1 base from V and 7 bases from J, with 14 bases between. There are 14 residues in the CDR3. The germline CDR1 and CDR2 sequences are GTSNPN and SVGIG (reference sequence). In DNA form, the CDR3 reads TGTGCCTGGAGTGAATCAGGGAGCTTCCAGCCCCAGCATTTT. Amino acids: CAWSESGSFQPQHF. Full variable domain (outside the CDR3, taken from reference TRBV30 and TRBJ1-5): SQTIHQWPATLVQPVGSPLSLECTVEGTSNPNLYWYRQAAGRGLQLLFYSVGIGQISSEVPQNLSASRPQDRQFILSSKKLLLSDSGFYLCAWSESGSFQPQHFGDGTRLSIL.

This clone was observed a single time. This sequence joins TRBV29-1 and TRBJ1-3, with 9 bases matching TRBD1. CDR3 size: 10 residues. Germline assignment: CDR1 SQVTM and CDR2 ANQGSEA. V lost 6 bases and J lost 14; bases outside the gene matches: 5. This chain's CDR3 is CSVEGQGLYF. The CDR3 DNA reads TGCAGCGTCGAGGGACAGGGTCTATATTTT. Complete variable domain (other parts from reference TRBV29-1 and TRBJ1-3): SAVISQKPSRDICQRGTSLTIQCQVDSQVTMMFWYRQQPGQSLTLIATANQGSEATYESGFVIDKFPISRPNLTFSTLTVSNMSPEDSSIYLCSVEGQGLYFGEGSWLTVV.

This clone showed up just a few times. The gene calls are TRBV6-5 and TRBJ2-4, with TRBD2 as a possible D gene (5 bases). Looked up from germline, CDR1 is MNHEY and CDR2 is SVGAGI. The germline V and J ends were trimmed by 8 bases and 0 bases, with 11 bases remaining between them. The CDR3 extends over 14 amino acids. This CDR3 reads CASRLGVAKNIQYF. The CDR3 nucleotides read TGTGCCAGCCGCCTCGGGGTAGCCAAAAACATTCAGTACTTC.

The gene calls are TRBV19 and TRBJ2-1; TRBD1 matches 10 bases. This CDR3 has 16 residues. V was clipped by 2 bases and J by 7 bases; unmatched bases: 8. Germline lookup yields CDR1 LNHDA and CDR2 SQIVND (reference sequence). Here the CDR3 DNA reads TGTGCCAGTAGTATATTCGGGACAGGGGTGCGTAATGAGCAGTTCTTC. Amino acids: CASSIFGTGVRNEQFF.

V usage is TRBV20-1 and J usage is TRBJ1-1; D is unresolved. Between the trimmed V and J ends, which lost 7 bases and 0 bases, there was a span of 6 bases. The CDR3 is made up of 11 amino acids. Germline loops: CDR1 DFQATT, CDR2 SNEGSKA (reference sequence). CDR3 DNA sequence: TGCAGTGTCGAGGTGAACACTGAAGCTTTCTTT. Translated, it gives CSVEVNTEAFF.

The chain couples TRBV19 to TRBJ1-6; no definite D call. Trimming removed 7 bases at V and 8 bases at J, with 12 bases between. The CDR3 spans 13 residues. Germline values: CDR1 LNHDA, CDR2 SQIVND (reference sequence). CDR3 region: CASTYGPDSPLHF. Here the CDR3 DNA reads TGTGCCAGTACTTACGGCCCCGATTCACCCCTCCACTTT.

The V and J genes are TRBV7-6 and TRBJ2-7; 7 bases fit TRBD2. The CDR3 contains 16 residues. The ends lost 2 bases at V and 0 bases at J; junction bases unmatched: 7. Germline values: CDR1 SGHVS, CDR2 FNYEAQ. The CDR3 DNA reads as TGTGCCAGCAGCTTAATCTACGGGGAGGGCTCCTACGAGCAGTACTTC. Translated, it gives CASSLIYGEGSYEQYF.

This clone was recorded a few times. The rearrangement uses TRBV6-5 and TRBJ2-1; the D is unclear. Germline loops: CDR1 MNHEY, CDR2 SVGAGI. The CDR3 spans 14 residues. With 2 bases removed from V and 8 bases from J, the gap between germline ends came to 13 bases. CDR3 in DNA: TGTGCCAGCAGTTACGGGCAGGCCTCTGATGAGCAGTTCTTC. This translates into CASSYGQASDEQFF.

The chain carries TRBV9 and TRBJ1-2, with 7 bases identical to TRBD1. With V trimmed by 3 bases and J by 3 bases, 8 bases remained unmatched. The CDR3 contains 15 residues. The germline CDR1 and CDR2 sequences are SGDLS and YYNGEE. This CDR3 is CASSERKGGDYGYTF. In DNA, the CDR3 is TGTGCCAGCAGCGAAAGAAAAGGGGGCGACTATGGCTACACCTTC.

As DNA, the CDR3 is TGCAGCGTTGTACGCGGACCTTCCTACGAGCAGTACTTC. It is translated as CSVVRGPSYEQYF. This chain connects TRBV29-1 to TRBJ2-7; D remains ambiguous. Germline assignment: CDR1 SQVTM and CDR2 ANQGSEA. Trimming stripped 4 bases from V and 1 base from J, with 11 bases between. CDR3 length: 13 residues.

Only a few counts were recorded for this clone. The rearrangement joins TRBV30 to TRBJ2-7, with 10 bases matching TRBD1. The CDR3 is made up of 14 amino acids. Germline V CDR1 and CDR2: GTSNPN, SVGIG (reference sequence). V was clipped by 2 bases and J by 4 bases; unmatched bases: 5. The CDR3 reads CAWSSWTGGYEQYF. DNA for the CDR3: TGTGCCTGGAGTTCGTGGACAGGGGGATACGAGCAGTACTTC.

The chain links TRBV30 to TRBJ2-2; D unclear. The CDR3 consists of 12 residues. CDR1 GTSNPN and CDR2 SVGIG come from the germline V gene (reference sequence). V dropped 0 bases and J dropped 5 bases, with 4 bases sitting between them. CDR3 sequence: CAWSVQTGELFF. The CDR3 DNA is TGTGCCTGGAGTGTACAAACCGGGGAGCTGTTTTTT.

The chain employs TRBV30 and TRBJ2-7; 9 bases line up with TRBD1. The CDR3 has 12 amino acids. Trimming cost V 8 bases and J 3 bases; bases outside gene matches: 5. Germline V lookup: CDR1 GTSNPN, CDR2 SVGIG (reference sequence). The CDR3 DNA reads TGTGCCGGGGGACAGGGTAACTACGAGCAGTACTTC. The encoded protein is CAGGQGNYEQYF.

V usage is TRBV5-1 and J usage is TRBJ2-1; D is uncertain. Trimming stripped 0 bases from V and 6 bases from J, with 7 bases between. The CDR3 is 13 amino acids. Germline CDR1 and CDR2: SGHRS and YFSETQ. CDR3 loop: CASSLDSFNEQFF. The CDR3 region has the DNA TGCGCCAGCAGCTTGGACAGCTTCAATGAGCAGTTCTTC.